The present TCR beta chain was sequenced within a study of T cell responses to AZD1222 COVID-19 vaccine. Study-wide background: Second-dose timings of about 4 or about 12 weeks were pooled.

In this sample, this clone turned up once. Antigen: not known. General study results and limits: Dominant at 160-218 and 743-854, vaccine-associated CD4 TCRs also spanned spike.

Data came from immunoSEQ multiplex PCR; TCRdb stores just in-frame clones and leaves some out. Among around 120,000 clones listed, around 94% were seen once. The CDR3 is 15 amino acids. Trimming stripped 7 bases from V and 3 bases from J, with 16 bases between. Germline V gene lookup returns CDR1 SGHVS and CDR2 FQNEAQ. V and J are TRBV7-8 and TRBJ2-1; a possible D gene is TRBD2 (5 bases). The material sequenced was peripheral blood, taken on day 0 of AZD1222 vaccination. The source of this sequence is an adult in good health. The CDR3 spells CASNQVGSNYNEQFF. The DNA of the CDR3 is TGTGCCAGCAACCAGGTGGGGAGTAACTACAATGAGCAGTTCTTC.